These 27 T cell receptor beta chains were sequenced from one sample in a study of human T cells and chemical hapten exposure. Regarding time point: patch test 2, 6 weeks after DPC sensitization. As for treatment: therapeutic diphenylcyclopropenone sensitization with weekly scalp DPC. TCRdb reanalysed the RACE reads using MiXCR and keeps one entry per CDR3 protein. The data contain over 70,000 distinct CDR3 sequences, approximately 10% of them seen just once; the ten biggest clones take up roughly 1.4%. Specimen: whole blood, collected in connection with sensitization to the hapten diphenylcyclopropenone (DPC). All receptors derive from a young man with alopecia areata. Some clones in this sample may be carry-over from other donors' samples.

A few counts support this clonotype. CDR3 region: CASSLMDSGTQYF. In DNA, the CDR3 is TGTGCCAGCAGCTTGATGGATTCGGGGACCCAGTACTTC. The chain recombines TRBV7-9 with TRBJ2-5; unclear D gene. V was cut by 3 bases and J by 7 bases, with 12 bases left in between. In germline, CDR1 is SEHNR, CDR2 FQNEAQ (reference sequence). The CDR3 loop spans 13 amino acids.

A few counts support this clonotype. This chain uses TRBV28 with TRBJ1-1; no reliable D call. Trimming took 2 bases from V and 8 from J, leaving 9 bases between them. Germline V gene sequence: CDR1 MDHEN, CDR2 SYDVKM. The CDR3 consists of 12 residues. The CDR3 loop reads CASSLVVSEAFF. CDR3 bases: TGTGCCAGCAGTTTAGTGGTGTCGGAAGCTTTCTTT.

This clonotype was found many times. This sequence joins TRBV7-2 and TRBJ2-5; D unresolved. CDR3 size: 14 residues. V lost 3 bases to trimming and J lost 0 bases, with 8 bases between them. CDR1 SGHTA and CDR2 FQGNSA come from the germline V gene. CDR3 residues: CASSFYLYQETQYF. The CDR3 coding sequence is TGTGCCAGCAGCTTTTACTTATACCAAGAGACCCAGTACTTC.

At least ten counts were recorded for this clonotype. The CDR3 region is CASSYLGTVSDTQYF. The CDR3 nucleotides are TGTGCCAGCAGTTATCTGGGAACGGTCTCAGATACGCAGTATTTT. The V gene is TRBV6-2 or TRBV6-3, the J gene TRBJ2-3; no firm D call. This CDR3 region has 15 residues. Between the trimmed V and J ends, which lost 3 bases and 4 bases, there was a span of 14 bases. Germline V lookup: CDR1 MNHEY, CDR2 SVGEGT.

The V call is TRBV6-5, the J call TRBJ1-2; possibly TRBD1 for D (5 bases). Germline CDR1 and CDR2: MNHEY and SVGAGI. The CDR3 spans 12 residues. With 2 bases removed from V and 7 bases from J, the gap between germline ends came to 8 bases. CDR3 region: CASSYRGTGYTF. DNA of the CDR3: TGTGCCAGCAGTTACAGGGGTACTGGCTACACCTTC.

This clonotype was observed at least ten times. The chain joins TRBV3-1 to TRBJ1-1, with 10 positions matching TRBD1. This CDR3 region has 14 residues. Trimming took 6 bases from V and 5 from J; bases not matched to a gene: 6. Germline CDR1 LGHDT, CDR2 YNNKEL (reference sequence). The CDR3 DNA sequence: TGTGCCAGCAGGTCGGGACAGGGGACGACTGAAGCTTTCTTT. Protein: CASRSGQGTTEAFF.

The J gene is TRBJ2-7, the V gene TRBV20-1, with unresolved D. There are 15 residues in the CDR3. From germline, CDR1 is DFQATT and CDR2 SNEGSKA (reference sequence). V was trimmed by 6 bases and J by 3 bases, leaving 21 bases between them. The CDR3 region has the DNA TGCAGTGCCCCCCCGCCCCTGGGTTCCAACTACGAGCAGTACTTC. Its protein product is CSAPPPLGSNYEQYF.

There are a few counts of this clonotype. V is TRBV7-8 and J is TRBJ2-2; TRBD1 is a possible D gene (5 bases). Germline V gene sequence: CDR1 SGHVS, CDR2 FQNEAQ. The germline V and J ends were trimmed by 1 base and 5 bases, with 11 bases remaining between them. The CDR3 is 15 amino acids. The CDR3 reads CASSLVSGWTGELFF. CDR3 sequence (DNA): TGTGCCAGCAGCTTAGTTTCAGGGTGGACCGGGGAGCTGTTTTTT.

This clonotype showed up many times. The J gene is TRBJ1-6, the V gene TRBV6-2 or TRBV6-3; D is unclear. The V end lost 6 bases, the J end lost 3 bases, and 12 bases lay between the germline ends. The CDR3 consists of 15 residues. CDR1 MNHEY and CDR2 SVGEGT come from the germline V gene. The CDR3 sequence is CASRTDGNYNSPLHF. In nucleotides, the CDR3 is TGTGCCAGCAGAACGGACGGGAACTATAATTCACCCCTCCACTTT.

This clonotype has only a few counts. This chain connects TRBV19 to TRBJ2-2; a possible D gene is TRBD1 (5 bases). The CDR3 is made up of 14 amino acids. V lost 8 bases and J 4 bases, leaving 14 bases between the germline ends. Germline V gives CDR1 LNHDA, CDR2 SQIVND (reference sequence). CDR3 sequence: CASLKGSGTGELFF. In DNA form, the CDR3 reads TGTGCCAGTCTAAAGGGGTCGGGCACCGGGGAGCTGTTTTTT.

In its sample, this clonotype was seen many times. The CDR3 spells CASSFRSVGNTIYF. The CDR3 region has the DNA TGTGCCAGCAGCTTCCGATCGGTTGGAAACACCATATATTTT. The chain carries TRBV7-9 and TRBJ1-3; D not resolved. V dropped 3 bases and J dropped 3 bases, with 9 bases sitting between them. In germline, CDR1 is SEHNR, CDR2 FQNEAQ (reference sequence). The CDR3 has 14 residues.

This clonotype was observed at least ten times. The genes are TRBV5-1 and TRBJ2-7; D gene ambiguous. The CDR3 is 10 amino acids. The germline V gene encodes CDR1 SGHRS and CDR2 YFSETQ. With 0 bases removed from V and 5 bases from J, the gap between germline ends came to 0 bases. CDR3 region: CASSLDEQYV. Written as DNA, the CDR3 is TGCGCCAGCAGCTTGGACGAGCAGTACGTC.

This clonotype has just a few counts. The V call is TRBV29-1, the J call TRBJ1-4; possibly TRBD1 for D (5 bases). V was clipped by 4 bases and J by 4 bases, with 10 bases between them. This CDR3 comprises 13 residues. Germline-derived CDR1 and CDR2 are SQVTM and ANQGSEA. This CDR3 reads CSVAGGNNEKLFF. CDR3 sequence (DNA): TGCAGCGTTGCTGGGGGGAATAATGAAAAACTGTTTTTT.

This clonotype has more than one count but fewer than ten. J is TRBJ1-1 and V is TRBV3-1, with TRBD1 matching 9 bases. V lost 4 bases and J lost 11; bases outside the gene matches: 8. The CDR3 is 13 amino acids. Germline assignment: CDR1 LGHDT and CDR2 YNNKEL (reference sequence). The CDR3 DNA follows: TGTGCCAGCAGCCCCGGGACAGGGCCTTGGGCTTTCTTT. Translation: CASSPGTGPWAFF.

This clonotype was counted at least ten times. The V call is TRBV7-9, the J call TRBJ1-2; TRBD1 might be the D (5 bases). CDR1 SEHNR and CDR2 FQNEAQ come from the germline V gene (reference sequence). This CDR3 comprises 13 residues. V was shortened by 5 bases and J by 4 bases, with 11 bases between the two germline ends. As DNA, the CDR3 is TGTGCCAGCAGCCAAAGGGGAGTCTATGGCTACACCTTC. This translates into CASSQRGVYGYTF.

The genes are TRBV29-1 and TRBJ2-3; D gene ambiguous. The CDR3 length is 11 residues. Germline CDR1 reads SQVTM; CDR2 reads ANQGSEA. V shed 0 bases and J shed 6 bases, with 4 bases lying between them. The CDR3 is CSVEDPDTQYF. The CDR3, as DNA: TGCAGCGTTGAAGATCCTGATACGCAGTATTTT.

This clonotype was counted a few times. The chain links TRBV7-2 to TRBJ2-5, with 7 positions matching TRBD1. J gave up 1 base and V 3 bases, and 5 bases lay outside the gene matches. Looked up from germline, CDR1 is SGHTA and CDR2 is FQGNSA. The length of the CDR3 is 15 residues. In DNA form, the CDR3 reads TGTGCCAGCAGCTTTGAACAGGGGACCCAAGAGACCCAGTACTTC. As protein: CASSFEQGTQETQYF.

The rearrangement links TRBV29-1 to TRBJ1-2; perhaps TRBD1 as D (5 bases). V dropped 6 bases and J dropped 2 bases, with 19 bases sitting between them. CDR3 length equals 15 residues. CDR1 SQVTM and CDR2 ANQGSEA come from the germline V gene. CDR3 bases: TGCAGCGTGTCAGCAGGGTACGGGGCCAACTATGGCTACACCTTC. This sequence encodes CSVSAGYGANYGYTF.

This clonotype has a handful of counts. The chain is built from TRBV20-1 and TRBJ2-7; D is unclear. CDR1 is DFQATT and CDR2 is SNEGSKA in the germline V gene (reference sequence). V lost 3 bases and J 0 bases, leaving 12 bases between the germline ends. The length of the CDR3 is 14 residues. CDR3: CSASSAVSSYEQYF. CDR3 DNA sequence: TGCAGTGCTAGTTCGGCAGTTTCCTCCTACGAGCAGTACTTC.

The chain combines TRBV2 with TRBJ2-4; a weak D match, TRBD2 (6 bases). This CDR3 is 16 amino acids long. Germline CDR1 SNHLY, CDR2 FYNNEI. V lost 3 bases and J lost 2, with 14 bases in between. The CDR3 spells CASSEGRGLTKNIQYF. The DNA of the CDR3 is TGTGCCAGCAGTGAGGGCCGGGGGTTGACCAAAAACATTCAGTACTTC.

A remark on this clonotype: This sequence may be a read error, since a much larger clone differs from it by one base. The rearrangement joins TRBV24-1 to TRBJ2-5; 7 nucleotides agree with TRBD1. Germline V CDR1 and CDR2: KGHDR, SFDVKD. The CDR3 runs to 16 residues. The CDR3 DNA is TGTTCCACCAGTGATTTTTCGCGACAGGGTCGAGAGACCCAGTACTTC. This translates into CSTSDFSRQGRETQYF.

The V and J genes are TRBV2 and TRBJ1-1; 8 nucleotides agree with TRBD1. The CDR3 length is 13 residues. The germline CDR1 and CDR2 sequences are SNHLY and FYNNEI. With V trimmed by 8 bases and J by 2 bases, 4 bases remained unmatched. The CDR3 DNA follows: TGTGCCAGCCACAGGGGGGACAACACTGAAGCTTTCTTT. It translates to CASHRGDNTEAFF.

This clonotype appeared many times. In nucleotides, the CDR3 is TGTGCCAGCAGTCACAGGGGAGGCATCCACGAGCAGTACTTC. Its translation is CASSHRGGIHEQYF. The V call is TRBV27, the J call TRBJ2-7, with a weak D call TRBD1 (7 bases). V lost 5 bases and J 5 bases, leaving 16 bases between the germline ends. This CDR3 has 14 amino acids. Per germline, CDR1 MNHEY and CDR2 SMNVEV (reference sequence).

The chain is built from TRBV9 and TRBJ1-1; D is possibly TRBD1 (5 bases). Germline V gene data show CDR1 as SGDLS and CDR2 as YYNGEE. The CDR3 contains 15 residues. The ends were cut back, 0 bases at V and 6 bases at J, with 15 bases in the middle. This CDR3 is CASSVDGGWEPEAFF. In DNA, the CDR3 is TGTGCCAGCAGCGTAGATGGGGGATGGGAGCCTGAAGCTTTCTTT.

This clonotype was counted only a few times. J is TRBJ2-5 and V is TRBV4-1; D is perhaps TRBD2 (5 bases). CDR3 length: 15 residues. Germline V CDR1 and CDR2: MGHRA, YSYEKL. V lost 1 base and J lost 7, with 16 bases in between. This chain's CDR3 is CASSQVARGLGTQYF. In nucleotides, the CDR3 is TGCGCCAGCAGCCAAGTTGCCAGAGGGCTAGGGACCCAGTACTTC.

This clonotype came up many times. The rearrangement links TRBV4-1 to TRBJ2-7; 11 bases align to TRBD2. The V and J ends lost 5 bases and 3 bases, in that order; junction bases with no gene match: 6. Germline loops: CDR1 MGHRA, CDR2 YSYEKL. The CDR3 extends over 15 amino acids. The CDR3 DNA sequence: TGCGCCAGCAGCTCGGCACTAGCGGGGGTCTACGAGCAGTACTTC. It is translated as CASSSALAGVYEQYF.

This clonotype occurred many times. V is TRBV7-3 and J is TRBJ1-1; D not resolved. The CDR3 length is 13 residues. Trimming stripped 8 bases from V and 6 bases from J, with 16 bases between. The germline V gene has CDR1 SGHTA and CDR2 FQGTGA. The CDR3 DNA follows: TGTGCCAGCGGAGCCACCCGTACTTCTGAAGCTTTCTTT. Translation: CASGATRTSEAFF.